These 20 T cell receptor beta chains were sequenced from one sample in a study of CD8 T cells in ankylosing spondylitis. Study-wide results and limits: The study identified a TCR beta motif of under ten highly homologous variants that appeared characteristic of ankylosing spondylitis blood.

These receptors lack a known antigen. TCRdb ran MiXCR on the 5' RACE reads and lists one entry per CDR3 protein. The sample includes 800,000 to 900,000 distinct CDR3 sequences, 10% to 15% of them seen just once. Sample: blood, either unsorted or a sorted T cell fraction (not recorded which). All receptors come from a male donor with ankylosing spondylitis.

Ten or more counts support this clonotype. The CDR3 is CASSSSRETQYF. The CDR3 DNA follows: TGTGCCAGCAGCTCCTCCCGGGAGACCCAGTACTTC. This chain joins TRBV7-2 and TRBJ2-5, with D unclear. The V gene's germline CDR1 is SGHTA and CDR2 FQGNSA. The V gene lost 4 bases and the J gene lost 5 bases, with 8 bases spanning the gap. The CDR3 has 12 residues. Complete variable domain (other parts from reference TRBV7-2 and TRBJ2-5): GAGVSQSPSNKVTEKGKDVELRCDPISGHTALYWYRQSLGQGLEFLIYFQGNSAPDKSGLPSDRFSAERTGGSVSTLTIQRTQQEDSAVYLCASSSSRETQYFGPGTRLLVL.

The genes are TRBV20-1 and TRBJ2-5, with 10 nucleotides matching TRBD1. CDR3 size: 13 residues. CDR1 DFQATT and CDR2 SNEGSKA come from the germline V gene (reference sequence). V dropped 6 bases and J dropped 2; count of bases not matched to a gene: 3. CDR3 sequence (DNA): TGCAGTGCGGGACAGGGGCCACAAGAGACCCAGTACTTC. Residues: CSAGQGPQETQYF.

The genes are TRBV20-1 and TRBJ2-7; D is perhaps TRBD1 (5 bases). Trimming took 6 bases from V and 0 from J, leaving 18 bases between them. Germline assignment: CDR1 DFQATT and CDR2 SNEGSKA (reference sequence). This CDR3 has 15 residues. CDR3: CSAHAPGILSYEQYF. Here the CDR3 DNA reads TGCAGTGCACACGCACCAGGGATTCTCTCCTACGAGCAGTACTTC.

This clonotype was seen many times. V is TRBV6-5 and J is TRBJ2-3; maybe TRBD2 (5 bases). Trimming took 0 bases from V and 3 from J, leaving 16 bases between them. The CDR3 is 17 amino acids. Germline assignment: CDR1 MNHEY and CDR2 SVGAGI. The CDR3 DNA reads as TGTGCCAGCAGTTACTCGTGGTACGGGGTAGAGACAGATACGCAGTATTTT. As protein: CASSYSWYGVETDTQYF.

This clonotype was picked up a small number of times. The chain links TRBV20-1 to TRBJ2-1; a possible D gene is TRBD1 (5 bases). The CDR3 has 10 amino acids. Germline CDR1 reads DFQATT; CDR2 reads SNEGSKA (reference sequence). Trimming stripped 4 bases from V and 7 bases from J, with 5 bases between. The CDR3 spells CSANRNEQFF. The CDR3 coding sequence is TGCAGTGCTAACAGGAATGAGCAGTTCTTC.

The V gene is TRBV6-2 or TRBV6-3, the J gene TRBJ2-1; 10 bases fit TRBD2. There are 15 residues in the CDR3. Trimming cost V 6 bases and J 5 bases; bases outside gene matches: 7. Per germline, CDR1 MNHEY and CDR2 SVGEGT. In DNA, the CDR3 is TGTGCCAGCAGCGCACTAGCGGGGCGTAACAATGAGCAGTTCTTC. Its translation: CASSALAGRNNEQFF.

This chain connects TRBV12-3 or TRBV12-4 to TRBJ1-5; 7 bases map to TRBD1. This CDR3 has 15 amino acids. V dropped 9 bases and J dropped 4; count of bases not matched to a gene: 12. The CDR3 region is CASGMDRRGNQPQHF. The CDR3 DNA reads as TGTGCCAGTGGAATGGACAGGAGAGGGAATCAGCCCCAGCATTTT.

This clonotype has a single count. This may come from a read error, since a much larger clone is one base off. The chain has TRBV6-2 or TRBV6-3 and TRBJ1-5, with D possibly matching TRBD1 (6 bases). Trimming took 9 bases from V and 5 from J, leaving 17 bases between them. Germline V gene data show CDR1 as MNHEY and CDR2 as SVGEGT. The CDR3 covers 14 residues. CDR3 sequence (DNA): TGTGCCAGTTCCGCCCGGACAGTAGATCAGCCCCAGCATTTT. This encodes CASSARTVDQPQHF.

This clonotype has a count of ten or more. The gene calls are TRBV20-1 and TRBJ2-5, with TRBD2 as a possible D gene (7 bases). CDR3 size: 11 residues. Germline CDR1 and CDR2: DFQATT and SNEGSKA (reference sequence). V was clipped by 6 bases and J by 10 bases, with 15 bases between them. DNA of the CDR3: TGCAGTGCCGGAGGGGGGGGTGGCCAGTACTTC. Translation: CSAGGGGGQYF.

The chain recombines TRBV5-5 with TRBJ1-2; possibly TRBD1 for D (5 bases). V dropped 0 bases and J dropped 1 base, with 13 bases sitting between them. Germline CDR1 is SGHKS and CDR2 is YYEKEE (reference sequence). This CDR3 is built from 16 residues. The CDR3 DNA is TGTGCCAGCAGCTTGGAGGGGCCCCCGATTAACTATGGCTACACCTTC. Translated: CASSLEGPPINYGYTF.

The chain carries TRBV20-1 and TRBJ1-4; D call uncertain. Germline values: CDR1 DFQATT, CDR2 SNEGSKA (reference sequence). Trimming removed 5 bases from V and 13 bases from J, with 14 bases in between. The CDR3 loop spans 11 amino acids. The CDR3 loop reads CSAPGPGALFF. The CDR3 DNA reads as TGCAGTGCTCCCGGACCCGGTGCACTGTTTTTT.

This clonotype has more than one count but fewer than ten. The J gene is TRBJ2-3, the V gene TRBV7-2, with TRBD2 identical over 7 bases. CDR1 is SGHTA, CDR2 FQGNSA, per germline. Trimming at V came to 0 bases and at J to 0 bases, leaving 12 bases not matched to a gene. There are 19 residues in the CDR3. DNA for the CDR3: TGTGCCAGCAGCTTAGCGGTCCCTAGCGGCTCTTCTAGCACAGATACGCAGTATTTT. Protein sequence: CASSLAVPSGSSSTDTQYF.

This chain links TRBV28 with TRBJ2-3, with TRBD1 matching over 8 bases. The CDR3 runs 15 residues. CDR1 and CDR2 (germline): MDHEN, SYDVKM. The ends lost 2 bases at V and 7 bases at J; junction bases unmatched: 8. The CDR3 protein is CASSLVGQATYTQYF. The DNA for the CDR3 is TGTGCCAGCAGTTTAGTGGGACAGGCAACATATACGCAGTATTTT.

This clonotype was seen a few times. The chain is built from TRBV7-2 and TRBJ1-1, with a possible D match to TRBD1 (5 bases). The CDR3 extends over 15 amino acids. V lost 0 bases and J lost 3, with 11 bases in between. The germline V gene encodes CDR1 SGHTA and CDR2 FQGNSA. Here the CDR3 reads CASSLAQTVYTEAFF. CDR3 in DNA: TGTGCCAGCAGCTTAGCCCAGACAGTGTACACTGAAGCTTTCTTT.

The sample holds a few counts of this clonotype. V usage is TRBV20-1 and J usage is TRBJ2-3, with 8 bases matching TRBD1. V was clipped by 6 bases and J by 4 bases; unmatched bases: 6. Germline V gives CDR1 DFQATT, CDR2 SNEGSKA (reference sequence). CDR3 length equals 13 residues. CDR3 residues: CSAHRGSADTQYF. The CDR3 bases are TGCAGTGCGCACAGGGGGAGCGCAGATACGCAGTATTTT.

This chain links TRBV5-1 with TRBJ1-4, with TRBD1 matching over 7 bases. V gave up 4 bases and J gave up 7 bases; unmatched junction bases: 10. Germline values: CDR1 SGHRS, CDR2 YFSETQ. The CDR3 contains 15 residues. Written as DNA, the CDR3 is TGCGCCAGCAGCAGGCGGGACAGTTTGAGTGAAAAACTGTTTTTT. Translation: CASSRRDSLSEKLFF.

This clonotype was picked up many times. The CDR3 DNA sequence: TGCAGTGCTAGGCCCGGGATGAACACTGAAGCTTTCTTT. Its translation: CSARPGMNTEAFF. The gene calls are TRBV20-1 and TRBJ1-1; D unresolved. Trimming left V 3 bases short and J 0 bases short, with 8 bases between. The CDR3 sequence is 13 residues long. The germline V gene has CDR1 DFQATT and CDR2 SNEGSKA (reference sequence).

This chain uses TRBV20-1 with TRBJ1-1, with 9 bases that match TRBD1. The CDR3 is made up of 15 amino acids. The germline V gene encodes CDR1 DFQATT and CDR2 SNEGSKA (reference sequence). After removal of 2 bases from V and 0 bases from J, the junction contained 4 bases not matched to a gene. The CDR3 here is CSARRTGVMNTEAFF. CDR3 bases: TGCAGTGCTAGAAGGACAGGGGTTATGAACACTGAAGCTTTCTTT.

The chain combines TRBV20-1 with TRBJ2-3; 8 nucleotides agree with TRBD2. V dropped 6 bases and J dropped 0; count of bases not matched to a gene: 8. Per germline, CDR1 DFQATT and CDR2 SNEGSKA (reference sequence). The length of the CDR3 is 15 residues. The DNA for the CDR3 is TGCAGTGCGATTCCCTTAGCGGGAAGCACAGATACGCAGTATTTT. Translation: CSAIPLAGSTDTQYF.

J is TRBJ2-4 and V is TRBV20-1, with D perhaps TRBD1 (7 bases). Looked up from germline, CDR1 is DFQATT and CDR2 is SNEGSKA (reference sequence). This CDR3 is 15 amino acids long. Trimming shortened V by 5 bases and J by 1 base, and 15 bases separated the two germline ends. The CDR3 DNA is TGCAGTGCTCCTGACAGGGCGGGGGCCAAAAACATTCAGTACTTC. Translation: CSAPDRAGAKNIQYF.